Below are 16 T cell receptor beta chains sequenced from a single sample in a study of blood T cell repertoires in COVID-19. TCRdb's copy holds only in-frame clones and misses some; the assay was immunoSEQ multiplex PCR. The sample lists nearly 300,000 clones, 89% occurring once. Material: PBMCs or T cells enriched from blood (not recorded which). Source of these receptors: a woman aged 45 to 65 who had been exposed to COVID-19.

The genes are TRBV28 and TRBJ1-4; D is possibly TRBD1 (6 bases). Germline loops: CDR1 MDHEN, CDR2 SYDVKM. This CDR3 contains 14 residues. The ends were cut back, 8 bases at V and 5 bases at J, with 15 bases in the middle. CDR3 coding DNA: TGTGCCAGCTCGACAACAGGGAAGAATGAAAAACTGTTTTTT. It specifies CASSTTGKNEKLFF.

CDR3 bases: TGCAGTGCTAGTCCGCCGGGGGGCGGGTATGGCTACACCTTC. It specifies CSASPPGGGYGYTF. This chain uses TRBV20-1 with TRBJ1-2; perhaps TRBD1 as D (6 bases). Germline CDR1 reads DFQATT; CDR2 reads SNEGSKA (reference sequence). Trimming removed 3 bases from V and 5 bases from J, with 16 bases in between. CDR3 length: 14 residues.

The chain couples TRBV25-1 to TRBJ2-1; 7 bases are a match to TRBD2. CDR3 length: 14 residues. The V gene end was trimmed by 6 bases and the J gene end by 2 bases; junction bases not matched to a gene: 4. Germline V gene lookup returns CDR1 MGHDK and CDR2 SYGVNS. This CDR3 reads CASSTRGAYNEQFF. DNA of the CDR3: TGTGCCAGCAGCACCCGGGGGGCCTACAATGAGCAGTTCTTC.

The chain joins TRBV5-1 to TRBJ1-6; D not resolved. Trimming removed 0 bases at V and 5 bases at J, with 6 bases between. CDR1 and CDR2 (germline): SGHRS, YFSETQ. The CDR3 has 14 residues. CDR3 bases: TGCGCCAGCAGCTTGGCCTACGATAATTCACCCCTCCACTTT. Its protein product is CASSLAYDNSPLHF.

The rearrangement joins TRBV3-1 (or the pseudogene TRBV3-2) to TRBJ1-5; TRBD1 might be the D (5 bases). In germline, CDR1 is LGHDT, CDR2 YNNKEL (reference sequence). V was cut by 0 bases and J by 7 bases, with 13 bases left in between. The CDR3 length is 15 residues. This CDR3 reads CASSQDPGAGQPQHF. The DNA of the CDR3 is TGTGCCAGCAGCCAAGATCCTGGGGCTGGCCAGCCCCAGCATTTT.

The chain combines TRBV9 with TRBJ2-3; the match to TRBD2 covers 7 bases. The V gene's germline CDR1 is SGDLS and CDR2 YYNGEE. The V and J ends lost 0 bases and 2 bases, in that order; junction bases with no gene match: 3. The CDR3 is 15 residues long. In DNA, the CDR3 is TGTGCCAGCAGCGTAGGAGCGGGGACCACAGATACGCAGTATTTT. This codes for CASSVGAGTTDTQYF.

CDR3 in amino acids: CASSEYFLIALHF. In DNA, the CDR3 is TGTGCCAGCAGTGAATACTTCCTCATAGCCCTCCACTTT. The chain employs TRBV6-1 and TRBJ1-6; D not resolved. The CDR3 has 13 amino acids. Germline V gives CDR1 MNHNS, CDR2 SASEGT. V lost 2 bases and J 14 bases, leaving 13 bases between the germline ends.

This sequence joins TRBV4-1 and TRBJ1-1; 11 bases are a match to TRBD1. This CDR3 region has 14 residues. Looked up from germline, CDR1 is MGHRA and CDR2 is YSYEKL. V was pared by 4 bases and J by 7 bases, with 5 bases of the junction left unmatched. CDR3 amino acids: CASSLGTGGREAFF. In DNA form, the CDR3 reads TGCGCCAGCAGCCTCGGGACAGGGGGACGTGAAGCTTTCTTT.

V and J are TRBV2 and TRBJ1-1; 8 bases agree with TRBD1. The CDR3 length is 12 residues. The trim removed 5 bases at V and 4 bases at J, leaving 0 bases unmatched. The germline gives CDR1 SNHLY, CDR2 FYNNEI. The CDR3 sequence is CASSTGGTEAFF. The DNA of the CDR3 is TGTGCCAGCAGTACAGGGGGCACTGAAGCTTTCTTT.

This clone showed up just a few times. V and J are TRBV19 and TRBJ2-3, with D uncertain. The CDR3 totals 14 residues. Trimming removed 4 bases from V and 0 bases from J, with 8 bases in between. Germline V gene sequence: CDR1 LNHDA, CDR2 SQIVND (reference sequence). DNA for the CDR3: TGTGCCAGTAGTACCTATTTTAGCACAGATACGCAGTATTTT. It specifies CASSTYFSTDTQYF.

This clone was observed a handful of times. The chain carries TRBV4-1 and TRBJ1-3; 8 bases map to TRBD1. With 1 base clipped from V and 3 bases from J, the junction kept 5 bases outside the gene matches. In germline, CDR1 is MGHRA, CDR2 YSYEKL. The CDR3 contains 16 residues. The CDR3 loop reads CASSQVTGARGNTIYF. Here the CDR3 DNA reads TGCGCCAGCAGCCAAGTGACAGGGGCCCGTGGAAACACCATATATTTT.

This chain links TRBV5-1 with TRBJ2-3; D gene ambiguous. With 0 bases removed from V and 4 bases from J, the gap between germline ends came to 12 bases. Germline V CDR1 and CDR2: SGHRS, YFSETQ. The CDR3 sequence is 15 residues long. For the CDR3, the DNA is TGCGCCAGCAGCTTGGACGGCGCAGGCGCAGATACGCAGTATTTT. It encodes CASSLDGAGADTQYF.

The CDR3 is CASSLAWSGTDTQYF. The CDR3 DNA follows: TGCGCCAGCAGCTTGGCCTGGTCGGGCACAGATACGCAGTATTTT. This chain joins TRBV5-1 and TRBJ2-3; D gene ambiguous. The V gene's germline CDR1 is SGHRS and CDR2 YFSETQ. V was pared by 0 bases and J by 1 base, with 9 bases between. The CDR3 contains 15 residues.

The V gene is TRBV6-1, the J gene TRBJ1-5; perhaps TRBD1 as D (6 bases). Germline loops: CDR1 MNHNS, CDR2 SASEGT. Trimming shortened V by 4 bases and J by 8 bases, and 18 bases separated the two germline ends. The CDR3 loop spans 15 amino acids. As DNA, the CDR3 is TGTGCCAGCAGTGGTCAGGGGCGCCACTTCGAGCCCCAGCATTTT. Its protein is CASSGQGRHFEPQHF.

The chain links TRBV19 to TRBJ1-6, with 7 positions matching TRBD1. The CDR3 is 15 amino acids. Trimming took 5 bases from V and 10 from J; bases not matched to a gene: 11. The germline V gene encodes CDR1 LNHDA and CDR2 SQIVND (reference sequence). The chain's CDR3 is CASSGSTGEGSPLHF. The CDR3 DNA reads as TGTGCCAGTAGTGGGTCCACAGGGGAAGGATCACCCCTCCACTTT.

The genes are TRBV19 and TRBJ1-5; D may be TRBD1 (6 bases). CDR3 size: 15 residues. CDR1 LNHDA and CDR2 SQIVND come from the germline V gene (reference sequence). V lost 3 bases and J 6 bases, leaving 15 bases between the germline ends. The CDR3 loop is CASSIPTRGFQPQHF. In DNA, the CDR3 is TGTGCCAGTAGTATCCCTACTAGGGGGTTTCAGCCCCAGCATTTT.